This TCR beta chain was identified during a study of blood T cell repertoires in COVID-19 (dated by TCRdb to the early 2020s). General notes on the study: Collaborator samples came from the United States, Italy and Spain and covered acute and convalescent phases of COVID-19. Where available, HLA class I and class II types were obtained from metadata supplied by the sample provider rather than from assay-based typing. The prospective study material was composed of cDNA or gDNA derived from T cells, B-cell-depleted T cells, or PBMCs. The samples were drawn from two sources: the first 160 participants of the ongoing ImmuneRACE study, and 1,254 subjects contributed by 6 global collaborators. Deeply sampled blood TCRbeta repertoires from subjects exposed to, actively infected with, or recovered from COVID-19 were included in the dataset. The repertoires were made available in a free public database intended to serve as a resource for research on the immune response to SARS-CoV-2. Nearly every sample came with metadata listing a de-identified subject ID, COVID-19 status, age in years and sex. Overall study outcomes, separate from this receptor: Clinical and demographic metadata were provided uncurated, with the amount varying by source and participant.

Collaborating institutions collected whole blood in K2EDTA tubes following their own protocols. For TCRbeta analysis, collaborators shipped samples as frozen whole blood, isolated PBMCs, or DNA extracted from either of those sample types. A remark on this clone: There is no known antigen for this receptor. No base qualities exist here, and no much larger clone lies one base off it.

Here V drops 4 bases and J drops 5 bases, and the junction holds 10 bases not matched to any gene. Spanning cysteine to phenylalanine, the CDR3 consists of 15 amino acids. CDR3 DNA is the only sequence kept; it has 45 bases, read in frame from the first base. Looking up the germline V gene yields CDR1 SGHRS and CDR2 YFSETQ. TCRbeta CDR3 regions were amplified from genomic DNA using the immunoSEQ Assay, a bias-controlled multiplex PCR. As for the authors' bioinformatics: The number of nucleated cells in each sample was estimated by amplification of reference gene primers within the assay. To quantify the absolute abundance of each unique TCRbeta CDR3 rearrangement, sequence reads were collapsed and filtered. For each sample, productive Simpson clonality was calculated as the square root of Simpson's diversity index across productive rearrangements. The immuneACCESS repertoire file appears here via TCRdb, limited to in-frame rearrangements. These files lack a portion of the clones; in checked studies, under half of the deficit traces to unresolved V genes, and the cause of the others is not known. V, J and clone size reflect that table, while D and trimming were determined from the DNA. Across this sample there are about 150,000 clones, with over 80% seen only once. The ten largest clones add up to under 7.5% of the sample.

The sequenced sample consisted of peripheral blood. The clonotype was recovered from a man at least 80 years old with acute or convalescent COVID-19. The rearrangement combines TRBV5-1 with TRBJ2-5, with 8 central nucleotides matching TRBD2. The DNA sequence is TGCGCCAGCAGCCCCGGGACTAGGAGCGGGGAGACCCAGTACTTC. This is translated as CASSPGTRSGETQYF.